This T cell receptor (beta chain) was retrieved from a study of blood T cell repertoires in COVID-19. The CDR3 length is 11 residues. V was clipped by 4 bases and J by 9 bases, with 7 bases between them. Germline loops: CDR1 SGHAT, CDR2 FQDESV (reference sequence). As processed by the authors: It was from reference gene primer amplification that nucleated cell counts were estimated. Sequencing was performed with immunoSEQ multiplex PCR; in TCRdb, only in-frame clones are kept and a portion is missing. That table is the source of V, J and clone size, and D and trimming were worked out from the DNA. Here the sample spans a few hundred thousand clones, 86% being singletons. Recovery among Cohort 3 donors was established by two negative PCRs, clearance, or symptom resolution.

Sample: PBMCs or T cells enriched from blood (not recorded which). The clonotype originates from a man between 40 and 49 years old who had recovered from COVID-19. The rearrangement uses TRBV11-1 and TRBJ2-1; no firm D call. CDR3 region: CASSSGVEQFF. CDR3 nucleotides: TGTGCCAGCAGCTCTGGAGTTGAGCAGTTCTTC. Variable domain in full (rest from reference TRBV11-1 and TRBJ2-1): EAEVAQSPRYKITEKSQAVAFWCDPISGHATLYWYRQILGQGPELLVQFQDESVVDDSQLPKDRFSAERLKGVDSTLKIQPAELGDSAMYLCASSSGVEQFFGPGTRLTVL.